This T cell receptor beta chain originates from a study of chemoradiotherapy in HPV16-positive cancers (dated by TCRdb to between 2020 and 2023). About the investigation overall: Functional T-cell assays on cells from two HPV16-positive patients defined candidate HPV-specific T-cell clones and common TCR motifs. The study asked whether T-cell immunity against the HPV oncoproteins E6 and E7 changes during chemoradiotherapy and whether it affects survival. Next, the candidate HPV-specific TCRs and motifs were followed in TCR repertoires from more than 70 patients with HPV-related cancers. Paper-wide results and their limitations: Expansion of candidate HPV-specific clones and E7-related TCR motifs was observed in the tumor microenvironment during treatment, whereas no such expansion was observed for non-HPV-specific T cells. The functional definition of HPV-specific T cells was derived from only two HPV16-positive patients, and the survival association was reported for HPV16-positive patients. Improved recurrence-free survival in HPV16-positive patients was associated with expansion of HPV-responsive T cells during chemoradiotherapy.

Repertoires were sampled repeatedly over the course of chemoradiotherapy so that clonal expansion in the tumor microenvironment could be followed. Receptors were amplified or captured by the immunoSEQ multiplex PCR assay. Sourced from immuneACCESS, this table was stored by TCRdb with only in-frame sequences that have V and J called. A share of the clones is absent; for the studies checked, an unresolved V gene accounts for under half, and the remainder has no known explanation. The sample contains around 40,000 clones, more than 65% of them found a single time. The top ten clonotypes cover about 4.9% of the sample. On this clone itself: The clone's antigen remains unknown. There are no base qualities to consult, and no much larger clone falls within one base.

Spanning cysteine to phenylalanine, the CDR3 consists of 16 amino acids. Only CDR3 DNA remains: 48 bases, in frame from the first base. Here V drops 5 bases and J drops 0 bases, and the junction holds 3 bases not matched to any gene. CDR1 and CDR2, looked up from the germline V gene, are SGHTA and FQGTGA. The sample in question was blood, obtained from a patient who underwent chemoradiotherapy. The clonotype was recovered from a human donor with HPV-associated anogenital cancer. This receptor chain uses TRBV7-3 and TRBJ2-5, with 13 bases matching TRBD2. The sequenced DNA: TGTGCCAGCAGCCGGGGACTAGCGGGGAACCAAGAGACCCAGTACTTC. The translation is CASSRGLAGNQETQYF.